This TCR beta chain was obtained from a study of PD-1 blockade in classical Hodgkin lymphoma. Trimming cost V 4 bases and J 7 bases, with 16 bases left between them. The CDR3 contains 15 residues. Germline assignment: CDR1 MNHEY and CDR2 SMNVEV (reference sequence). A note on this clone: Its antigen is not known.

Generated by immunoSEQ multiplex PCR, the TCRdb table keeps only in-frame clones and is missing some. The table shows about 90,000 clones, with 75% to 90% occurring only once. General observations from the study: TCR diversity in CD4+, not CD8+, cells rose significantly by C4D1. Complete responders had baseline diversity similar to newly diagnosed patients. Those starting nivolumab under 1 year post-ASCT were excluded.

Every patient experienced relapse after autologous stem cell transplantation, and brentuximab vedotin exposure varied. Complete response, partial response or progressive disease constituted the best responses recorded. Sample: peripheral blood mononuclear cells (PBMCs), taken before the second cycle of nivolumab. V and J are TRBV27 and TRBJ2-2, with TRBD1 as a possible D gene (6 bases). The TCR comes from a human donor with classical Hodgkin lymphoma. The CDR3 protein is CASSSVRDTDGELFF. The CDR3 nucleotides are TGTGCCAGCAGTTCCGTCCGGGACACGGACGGGGAGCTGTTTTTT.